This TCR beta chain emerged from a study of T cell changes during pregnancy in multiple sclerosis. The CDR3 is made up of 14 amino acids. The ends lost 0 bases at V and 4 bases at J; junction bases unmatched: 2. From germline, CDR1 is SGHAT and CDR2 FQNNGV. The table came from immunoSEQ multiplex PCR; TCRdb's copy has only in-frame clones and leaves some out. The data hold 30,000 to 40,000 clones, with 91% observed a single time. V and J are TRBV11-2 and TRBJ2-7; 8 bases line up with TRBD1. The material was CD4+ T cells from peripheral blood mononuclear cells, obtained in the second trimester of pregnancy. This sequence originates from a female donor in good health, enrolled as a control in a pregnancy study. In DNA, the CDR3 is TGTGCCAGCAGCTTAGAGGGACAGGTTTACGAGCAGTACTTC. Translation gives CASSLEGQVYEQYF.